Listed below are T cell receptor beta chains from one sample, sequenced in a study of T cells in Graves' hyperthyroidism and ophthalmopathy. One entry per CDR3 protein results from TCRdb running MiXCR on the multiplex PCR reads. The sample lists fewer than 500,000 distinct CDR3 sequences, roughly 15% occurring once. Specimen: blood. These receptors were collected from a man aged 18 to 30 with Graves' ophthalmopathy. The CDR3 runs from the conserved cysteine through the conserved F or W. D genes are given only for firm matches. Not all rows give a size; the values are once, few, many and, for expanded clones, a class.

j_gene	abundance	v_gene	d_gene	CDR3nt	CDR3aa
TRBJ2-5	many	TRBV5-1	TRBD1	TGCGCCAGCAGCTTCGGGACAGGTGAAGAGACCCAGTACTTC	CASSFGTGEETQYF
TRBJ2-1	few	TRBV29-1	TRBD1	TGCAGCGTTGAAGACCCTTTGGAGACAGGGAACGAGCAGTTCTTC	CSVEDPLETGNEQFF
TRBJ2-3	many	TRBV11-1	-	TGTGCCAGCAGCACACGAGCAATTCGGGGGACTAGCACAGATACGCAGTATTTT	CASSTRAIRGTSTDTQYF
TRBJ1-3	few	TRBV11-2	TRBD1	TGTGCCAGCAGCGTGGGACCGGGAGACAGGGCTGGAAACACCATATATTTT	CASSVGPGDRAGNTIYF
TRBJ1-5	-	TRBV19	-	TGTGCCAGTAGTGCCCCGGGGAATGTGAAGCCCCAGCATTTT	CASSAPGNVKPQHF
TRBJ1-5	-	TRBV24-1	-	TGTGCCACCAGTGAAGACGGAAATCAGCCCCAGCATTTT	CATSEDGNQPQHF
TRBJ2-1	few	TRBV11-2	TRBD2	TGTGCCAGCAGCAGCCAGGCGGGGGGTGTTAGGCCCCCAGGAGTCTTC	CASSSQAGGVRPPGVF
TRBJ2-7	many	TRBV7-2	TRBD1	TGTGCCAGCAGTCGACAGGGGGCGAGTCTCTACGAGCAGTACTTC	CASSRQGASLYEQYF
TRBJ1-2	-	TRBV27	-	TGTGCCAGCAGTCATTCAAGAGCAGGCTATGGCTACACCTTC	CASSHSRAGYGYTF
TRBJ1-2	few	TRBV9	TRBD1	TGTGCCAGCAGCACCCGGGACAGGGAGAACTATGGCTACACCTTC	CASSTRDRENYGYTF
TRBJ1-3	many	TRBV2	-	TGTGCCAGCAGTAGAGGGCAGGGCTCTGGAAACACCATATATTTT	CASSRGQGSGNTIYF
TRBJ2-7	few	TRBV5-8	-	TGTGCCAGCAGCTTGAATCCTATCTCCTACGAGCAGTACTTC	CASSLNPISYEQYF
TRBJ2-7	-	TRBV5-4	TRBD2	TGTGCCAGCACCGAGCGGGGGGACTACGAGCAGTACTTC	CASTERGDYEQYF
TRBJ1-1	many	TRBV12-3/TRBV12-4	-	TGTGCCAGCAGTTTAGCGCACCCGGGAAGCACTGAAGCTTTCTTT	CASSLAHPGSTEAFF
TRBJ2-7	many	TRBV24-1	-	TGTGCCACCAGTGATACGGCACAGTTTCCCTACGAGCAGTACTTC	CATSDTAQFPYEQYF
TRBJ1-2	many	TRBV6-5	TRBD1	TGTGCCAGCAGTTACGGGCCAGGGGGCTCAAACTATGGCTACACCTTC	CASSYGPGGSNYGYTF
TRBJ2-1	many	TRBV19	TRBD2	TGTGCCAGTAGTGTTTTAGCGGGAGGGGACAATGAGCAGTTCTTC	CASSVLAGGDNEQFF
TRBJ1-5	many	TRBV24-1	-	TGTGCCACCAGTGATTCGGCAGGGAACAATCAGCCCCAGCATTTT	CATSDSAGNNQPQHF
TRBJ1-2	few	TRBV27	-	TGTGCCAGCAGGCCCCCTTCCCTTGGCTACACCTTC	CASRPPSLGYTF
TRBJ1-5	many	TRBV10-3	-	TGTGCCACAGCTAACCCAAGGACTAACAATCAGCCCCAGCATTTT	CATANPRTNNQPQHF
TRBJ2-7	many	TRBV6-1	-	TGTGCCAGCAGTTCTCGGGCTGCCTACGAGCAGTACTTC	CASSSRAAYEQYF
TRBJ2-7	-	TRBV12-3/TRBV12-4	TRBD2	TGTGCCAGCAGTTTGGGGGGACTAGCAGTCGAGCAGTACTTC	CASSLGGLAVEQYF
TRBJ1-5	many	TRBV20-1	TRBD1	TGCAGGCAGGGGGAGGCGAGCAATCAGCCCCAGCATTTT	CRQGEASNQPQHF
TRBJ1-2	many	TRBV7-2	-	TGTGCCAGCAGCCCCTCGGGAGGCGGTGAAAGCTACACCTTC	CASSPSGGGESYTF
TRBJ2-1	few	TRBV15	-	TGTGCCACCAGCACATCGGGGGGCAATTACAATGAGCAGTTCTTC	CATSTSGGNYNEQFF
TRBJ2-7	many	TRBV6-1	-	TGTGCCAGCAGTTACGAGGGGCCTGGGTACGAGCAGTACTTC	CASSYEGPGYEQYF
TRBJ1-2	-	TRBV4-1	TRBD1	TGCGCCAGCAGCCCAAACCGGGACAGGGTTCGGATTGGGTATGGCTACACCTTC	CASSPNRDRVRIGYGYTF
TRBJ1-1	many	TRBV5-1	-	TGCGCCAGCAGCTTGTATACCGGTAATGGTGAAGCTTTCTTT	CASSLYTGNGEAFF
TRBJ2-3	-	TRBV4-1	-	TGCGCCAGCAGCAAACCGGAGAGGACAGATACGCAGTATTTT	CASSKPERTDTQYF
TRBJ2-7	many	TRBV11-3	-	TGTGCCAGCAGCTCAGACCCCTACGAGCAGTACTTC	CASSSDPYEQYF